This T cell receptor (beta chain) appears in the sequencing data of a study of blood T cell repertoires in COVID-19. Study-level information: From T cells, B-cell-depleted T cells, or PBMCs came the material, which was cDNA or gDNA.

With V trimmed by 7 bases and J by 13 bases, 9 bases remained unmatched. The CDR3 length is 13 residues. Germline loops: CDR1 MNHEY, CDR2 SMNVEV (reference sequence). This clone has only a few counts. Methods used by the authors: How many nucleated cells were present was estimated from reference gene primer amplification. The method was immunoSEQ multiplex PCR; TCRdb's version includes in-frame clones alone and lacks a portion of them. The V and J calls and the clone size are those of that table, but D and trimming were determined from the DNA. The sample carries fewer than 200,000 clones, 75% to 90% recorded once.

The rearrangement links TRBV27 to TRBJ1-6, with 8 bases identical to TRBD1. The specimen was peripheral blood. The TCR originated in a woman aged 70-85 years with COVID-19, enrolled during active disease. The chain's CDR3 is CASTQGGWAPLHF. In nucleotides, the CDR3 is TGTGCCAGCACACAGGGGGGTTGGGCGCCCCTCCACTTT.